The rows below give T cell receptor beta chains drawn from one sample of a study of blood T cell repertoires in COVID-19. Repertoires were generated with immunoSEQ multiplex PCR, while TCRdb's copy carries only in-frame clones and drops some. The repertoire holds 200,000 to 300,000 clones, with roughly 86% as singletons. Source material: PBMCs or T cells enriched from blood (not recorded which). Every receptor here comes from a woman between 18 and 30 years old who had recovered from COVID-19. Both conserved end residues are part of each CDR3. The D gene is left open where the match is weak. Some rows mark clone size as missing; the rest say once, few, many or name a class of expanded clone.

abundance,j_gene,v_gene,d_gene,CDR3nt,CDR3aa
-,TRBJ1-5,TRBV27,TRBD1,TGTGCCAGCAGTTCGACAGGGGAAGGTCAGCCCCAGCATTTT,CASSSTGEGQPQHF
-,TRBJ2-4,TRBV28,-,TGTGCCAGCAGTTCATACCCAGGGGCGTTAGCCAAAAACATTCAGTACTTC,CASSSYPGALAKNIQYF
-,TRBJ2-1,TRBV7-2,-,TGTGCCAGCAGCTCCCTTTATACGAGGGAAGGGAGGAATGAGCAGTTCTTC,CASSSLYTREGRNEQFF
-,TRBJ2-1,TRBV7-9,-,TGTGCCAGCAGCACACAGGAGCAGTTCTTC,CASSTQEQFF
-,TRBJ2-1,TRBV11-2,TRBD2,TGTGCCAGCAGCCCACGACTAGCGGGGGGCCGATACAATGAGCAGTTCTTC,CASSPRLAGGRYNEQFF
-,TRBJ2-2,TRBV30,-,TGTGCCTGGAGTGTTCCGCAGACTAGGACCGGGGAGCTGTTTTTT,CAWSVPQTRTGELFF
-,TRBJ2-1,TRBV7-9,-,TGTGCCAGCAGCCCCGCCCCGCTAGCGAACTCCTACAATGAGCAGTTCTTC,CASSPAPLANSYNEQFF
-,TRBJ1-2,TRBV27,-,TGTGCCTCGAGGGCGTCGACTAACTATGGCTACACCTTC,CASRASTNYGYTF
-,TRBJ2-1,TRBV19,-,TGTGCCAGTAGTACGTATGCCTACAATGAGCAGTTCTTC,CASSTYAYNEQFF
-,TRBJ2-3,TRBV28,TRBD2,TGTGCCAGCACAGGAGCGGGAGTTCAGGCAGATACGCAGTATTTT,CASTGAGVQADTQYF
-,TRBJ2-1,TRBV5-1,TRBD1,TGCGCCAGCAGCTTGGGGACAGGGGCGGTGCGCAATGAGCAGTTCTTC,CASSLGTGAVRNEQFF
-,TRBJ1-5,TRBV12-5,TRBD1,TGTGCTAGTGCCCCGGGACAGAGAGATAGCAATCAGCCCCAGCATTTT,CASAPGQRDSNQPQHF
-,TRBJ2-5,TRBV5-6,TRBD1,TGTGCCAGCAGCCCCTTCTCCCCAGGACAGGGATTGGAGACCCAGTACTTC,CASSPFSPGQGLETQYF
-,TRBJ1-1,TRBV29-1,-,TGCAGCGTTGAGGAGGCTGAAGGCACTGAAGCTTTCTTT,CSVEEAEGTEAFF
-,TRBJ2-2,TRBV27,TRBD2,TGTGCCAGCAGTTTAGACCCCCTAGCGGGGGGGAACACCGGGGAGCTGTTTTTT,CASSLDPLAGGNTGELFF
-,TRBJ2-3,TRBV2,-,TGTGCCAGCAGTGCGGGTCCACTTATCGATACGCAGTATTTT,CASSAGPLIDTQYF
-,TRBJ2-1,TRBV11-2,TRBD2,TGTGCCAGCAGCTGGACTAGCGGGAGGGTCGGCAATGAGCAGTTCTTC,CASSWTSGRVGNEQFF
once,TRBJ1-2,TRBV7-2,-,TGTGCCAGCAGCTTAGCGGGGCAGGGAGGAGGGAATGGCTACACCTTC,CASSLAGQGGGNGYTF
-,TRBJ2-1,TRBV5-1,TRBD2,TGCGCCAGCAGCATGGCCACTCTCGCGGGAGGTGGGAACAATGAGCAGTTCTTC,CASSMATLAGGGNNEQFF
once,TRBJ1-1,TRBV5-4,-,TGTGCCAGCAGCCTAATACAGGGGAACACTGAAGCTTTCTTT,CASSLIQGNTEAFF
-,TRBJ2-1,TRBV29-1,TRBD2,TGCAGCGTTCCCGGGACTAGCGGGATCTCCTACAATGAGCAGTTCTTC,CSVPGTSGISYNEQFF
-,TRBJ1-1,TRBV15,-,TGTGCCACCAGCAGTAACGGCGCGGCCGCTGAAGCTTTCTTT,CATSSNGAAAEAFF
-,TRBJ1-5,TRBV18,-,TGTGCCAGCTCACGTGAGGCAGGGGTGCAGCCCCAGCATTTT,CASSREAGVQPQHF
-,TRBJ1-3,TRBV9,-,TGTGCCAGCAGCGCAGACAGCCCCTCTGGAAACACCATATATTTT,CASSADSPSGNTIYF
-,TRBJ2-5,TRBV4-1,TRBD2,TGCGCCAGCAGCCAGATGGGACTAGCTTCTGAGACCCAGTACTTC,CASSQMGLASETQYF
-,TRBJ2-7,TRBV18,TRBD1,TGTGCCAGCTCACCTAAAACAGGGGGTGTTTCCTACGAGCAGTACTTC,CASSPKTGGVSYEQYF
-,TRBJ2-3,TRBV3-1/TRBV3-2,TRBD2,TGTGCCAGCAGCCAAGTAACTAGCGGGGGGCCCACAGATACGCAGTATTTT,CASSQVTSGGPTDTQYF
-,TRBJ1-1,TRBV30,TRBD1,TGTGCCTGGAGTGTACGATACAGGGGCTCGGACACTGAAGCTTTCTTT,CAWSVRYRGSDTEAFF
-,TRBJ2-7,TRBV6-5,TRBD1,TGTGCCAGCAGGTACAGGGGGCAAAGCGTAGACGAGCAGTACTTC,CASRYRGQSVDEQYF
once,TRBJ1-2,TRBV6-5,TRBD1,TGTGCCAGCAGTTACGGCCGGGACAGTGGCTACACCTTC,CASSYGRDSGYTF
-,TRBJ2-1,TRBV29-1,-,TGCAGCGCACTAACAGGCACGGATGAGCAGTTCTTC,CSALTGTDEQFF
-,TRBJ2-2,TRBV11-2,-,TGTGCCAGCAGCTTAGATCTAAGTGGCGGGGAGCTGTTTTTT,CASSLDLSGGELFF
-,TRBJ2-1,TRBV14,TRBD2,TGTGCCAGCAGCCGCCCGCGGCTAGCGGGGGGCTACAATGAGCAGTTCTTC,CASSRPRLAGGYNEQFF
-,TRBJ1-1,TRBV5-1,-,TGCGCCAGCAGCTTGAACAGGGCCGGGGAGGGCACTGAAGCTTTCTTT,CASSLNRAGEGTEAFF
few,TRBJ1-4,TRBV5-1,TRBD1,TGCGCCAGCAGCACGGGGACAGGGAAGGGGACTAATGAAAAACTGTTTTTT,CASSTGTGKGTNEKLFF
-,TRBJ1-2,TRBV27,TRBD1,TGTGCCAGCAGTTCATACAGGGGGGGTGGAGATGGCTACACCTTC,CASSSYRGGGDGYTF
-,TRBJ1-2,TRBV7-6,-,TGTGCCAGCAGCTCGCTCGGGAACTTCGAAGCTAACTATGGCTACACCTTC,CASSSLGNFEANYGYTF
-,TRBJ1-4,TRBV4-3,TRBD1,TGCGCCAGCAGCCAACCGGGACAGGAAAAACTGTTTTTT,CASSQPGQEKLFF
-,TRBJ2-1,TRBV20-1,-,TGCAGTGCTAGTTGGCAGGTCTCCTACAATGAGCAGTTCTTC,CSASWQVSYNEQFF
few,TRBJ1-1,TRBV7-9,TRBD1,TGTGCCAGCAGCGAGGGACAGGGGGGAATGAACACTGAAGCTTTCTTT,CASSEGQGGMNTEAFF
-,TRBJ2-7,TRBV5-4,TRBD1,TGTGCCAGCAGCTGGGGACAGTCTGGCGAGCAGTACTTC,CASSWGQSGEQYF
-,TRBJ1-1,TRBV6-2/TRBV6-3,-,TGTGCCAGCAGTTACTCGCCAGGGAAGAACACTGAAGCTTTCTTT,CASSYSPGKNTEAFF
-,TRBJ1-5,TRBV6-5,TRBD1,TGTGCCAGCACAAAGACAGGGTTGGTTCAGCCCCAGCATTTT,CASTKTGLVQPQHF
-,TRBJ1-1,TRBV28,-,TGTGCCAGCAAGGGGGACGGGGTTTTGGCTTTGGTCAACACTGAAGCTTTCTTT,CASKGDGVLALVNTEAFF
few,TRBJ1-1,TRBV29-1,TRBD1,TGCAGCGTGGATGGGACAGGGTGGGTTGAAGCTTTCTTT,CSVDGTGWVEAFF
-,TRBJ2-2,TRBV5-1,TRBD2,TGCGCCAGCAGCGAAGACCCGGGACTAGCGGGAGTAACCGGGGAGCTGTTTTTT,CASSEDPGLAGVTGELFF